This TCR beta chain is drawn from a study of blood T cells in healthy people across ages. Donors were healthy Caucasian individuals from Russia aged about 6 to 100. In this sample, this clonotype turned up once. CDR1 and CDR2 (germline): MNHEY, SMNVEV (reference sequence). This CDR3 is built from 16 residues. The germline V and J ends were trimmed by 4 bases and 1 base, with 16 bases remaining between them. For the second PCR, which ran for about 6 to 12 cycles, a sample-barcoded 5' primer and a J-beta primer mix were used. TCRdb re-called the 5' RACE reads through MiXCR, storing one row per CDR3 protein. The sample yields hundreds of thousands of distinct CDR3 sequences, 58% seen once.

The clonotype originates from a man aged 55 to 70 in good health. The material sequenced was blood. This rearrangement joins TRBV27 to TRBJ1-1, with D unresolved. CDR3 sequence (DNA): TGTGCCAGCAGTTCGAAGGAGTTTCATCCGAACACTGAAGCTTTCTTT. Its protein is CASSSKEFHPNTEAFF.